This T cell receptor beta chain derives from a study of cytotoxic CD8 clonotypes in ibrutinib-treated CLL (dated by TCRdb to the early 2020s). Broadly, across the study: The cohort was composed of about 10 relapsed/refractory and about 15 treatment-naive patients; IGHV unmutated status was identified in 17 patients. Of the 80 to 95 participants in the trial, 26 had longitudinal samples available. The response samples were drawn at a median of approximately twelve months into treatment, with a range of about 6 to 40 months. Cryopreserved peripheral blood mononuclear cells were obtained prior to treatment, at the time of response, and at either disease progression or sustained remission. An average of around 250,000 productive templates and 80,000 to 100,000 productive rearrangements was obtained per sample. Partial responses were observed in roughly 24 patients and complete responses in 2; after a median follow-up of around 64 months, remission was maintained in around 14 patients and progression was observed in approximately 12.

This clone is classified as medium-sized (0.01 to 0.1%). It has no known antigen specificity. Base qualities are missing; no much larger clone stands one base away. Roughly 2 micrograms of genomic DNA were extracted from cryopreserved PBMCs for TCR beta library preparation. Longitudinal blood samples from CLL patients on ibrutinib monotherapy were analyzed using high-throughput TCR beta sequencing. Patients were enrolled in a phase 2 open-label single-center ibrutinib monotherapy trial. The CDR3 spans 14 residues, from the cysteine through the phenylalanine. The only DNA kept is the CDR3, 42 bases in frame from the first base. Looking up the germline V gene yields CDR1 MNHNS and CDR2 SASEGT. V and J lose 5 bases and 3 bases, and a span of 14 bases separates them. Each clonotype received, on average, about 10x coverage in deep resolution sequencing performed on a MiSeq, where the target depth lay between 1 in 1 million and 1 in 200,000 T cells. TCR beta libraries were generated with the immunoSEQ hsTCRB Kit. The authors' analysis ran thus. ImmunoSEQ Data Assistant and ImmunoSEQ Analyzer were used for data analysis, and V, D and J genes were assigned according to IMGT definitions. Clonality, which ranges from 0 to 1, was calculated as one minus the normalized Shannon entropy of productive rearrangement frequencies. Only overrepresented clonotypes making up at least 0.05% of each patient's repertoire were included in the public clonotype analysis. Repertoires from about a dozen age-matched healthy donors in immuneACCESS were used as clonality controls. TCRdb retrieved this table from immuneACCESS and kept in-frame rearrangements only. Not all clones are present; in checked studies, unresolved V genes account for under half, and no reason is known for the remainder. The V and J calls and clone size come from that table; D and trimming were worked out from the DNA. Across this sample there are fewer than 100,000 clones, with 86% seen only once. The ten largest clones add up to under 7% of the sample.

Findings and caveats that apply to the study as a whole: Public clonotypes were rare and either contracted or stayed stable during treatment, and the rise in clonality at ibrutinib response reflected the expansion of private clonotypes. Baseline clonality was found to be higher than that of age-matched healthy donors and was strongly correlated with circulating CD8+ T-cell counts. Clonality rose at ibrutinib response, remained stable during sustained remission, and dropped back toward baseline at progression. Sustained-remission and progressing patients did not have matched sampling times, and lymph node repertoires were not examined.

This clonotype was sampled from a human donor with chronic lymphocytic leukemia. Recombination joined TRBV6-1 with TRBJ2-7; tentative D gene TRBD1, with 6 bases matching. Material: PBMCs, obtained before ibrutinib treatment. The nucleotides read TGTGCCAGCAGTCTCCGGTCAGGGGACTACGAGCAGTACTTC. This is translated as CASSLRSGDYEQYF.